These 30 T cell receptor beta chains came from one sample sequenced in a study of CD8+ T cells in alopecia areata. Stated treatment: oral pan-JAK inhibitor, 5-10 mg twice daily. Sequencing templates came from extracted RNA that was reverse transcribed into cDNA. Measured with immunoSEQ multiplex PCR; TCRdb has only the in-frame clones, and not every one. The sample includes 150,000 to 250,000 clones, over 45% of them seen just once. The sample here was CD4+ T cells sorted from blood, taken at week 24, from a patient treated with tofacitinib. The receptor set was obtained from a human donor with alopecia areata.

This clone was counted only a few times. The chain combines TRBV7-9 with TRBJ1-2; D is possibly TRBD1 (5 bases). Trimming pared 1 base from V and 2 bases from J, leaving 5 bases between. The germline V gene encodes CDR1 SEHNR and CDR2 FQNEAQ (reference sequence). This CDR3 contains 13 residues. CDR3 DNA sequence: TGTGCCAGCAGCTTAGGACAGAACTATGGCTACACCTTC. This sequence encodes CASSLGQNYGYTF. Full variable domain (outside the CDR3, taken from reference TRBV7-9 and TRBJ1-2): DTGVSQNPRHKITKRGQNVTFRCDPISEHNRLYWYRQTLGQGPEFLTYFQNEAQLEKSRLLSDRFSAERPKGSFSTLEIQRTEQGDSAMYLCASSLGQNYGYTFGSGTRLTVV.

The gene calls are TRBV6-4 and TRBJ2-3; 10 bases agree with TRBD2. The CDR3 has 16 amino acids. Germline V CDR1 and CDR2: MRHNA, SNTAGT. The junction had 9 bases not matched to a gene; V was cut back by 5 bases and J by 4 bases. The CDR3 nucleotides are TGTGCCAGCAGTCTAGGCCCAGCGGGAGGGCCAGATACGCAGTATTTT. Residues: CASSLGPAGGPDTQYF.

The rearrangement joins TRBV28 to TRBJ2-1; unclear D gene. V lost 2 bases and J lost 0, with 8 bases in between. Germline V lookup: CDR1 MDHEN, CDR2 SYDVKM. The CDR3 loop spans 15 amino acids. As DNA, the CDR3 is TGTGCCAGCAGTTTACAAGTGAGCTCCTACAATGAGCAGTTCTTC. Translation gives CASSLQVSSYNEQFF.

The V call is TRBV6-5, the J call TRBJ2-1; D may be TRBD2 (5 bases). The V end lost 6 bases, the J end lost 1 base, and 13 bases lay between the germline ends. From germline, CDR1 is MNHEY and CDR2 SVGAGI. The CDR3 has 15 residues. CDR3 DNA: TGTGCCAGCAGCTCTAGCACCATTTCCTACAATGAGCAGTTCTTC. Its protein product is CASSSSTISYNEQFF.

This chain links TRBV6-5 with TRBJ2-3; no firm D call. Trimming removed 5 bases from V and 3 bases from J, with 9 bases in between. The germline gives CDR1 MNHEY, CDR2 SVGAGI. The CDR3 has 13 amino acids. The CDR3 DNA reads as TGTGCCAGCAGTCCGTCCGGGACAGATACGCAGTATTTT. It yields the protein CASSPSGTDTQYF.

The V gene is TRBV29-1, the J gene TRBJ1-3, with D hard to call. Germline lookup yields CDR1 SQVTM and CDR2 ANQGSEA. Trimming took 0 bases from V and 1 from J, leaving 10 bases between them. The CDR3 sequence is 15 residues long. The CDR3 is CSVEDRWRSGNTIYF. The CDR3 DNA reads TGCAGCGTTGAAGATCGATGGAGGTCTGGAAACACCATATATTTT.

This clone was counted a few times. This chain joins TRBV6-6 and TRBJ2-3; D gene ambiguous. Germline assignment: CDR1 MNHNY and CDR2 SVGAGI (reference sequence). The CDR3 sequence is 12 residues long. V lost 1 base to trimming and J lost 2 bases, with 1 base between them. The CDR3 loop is CASSYYTDTQYF. CDR3 nucleotide sequence: TGTGCCAGCAGTTACTACACAGATACGCAGTATTTT.

The chain combines TRBV19 with TRBJ1-5; D is undetermined. CDR1 LNHDA and CDR2 SQIVND come from the germline V gene (reference sequence). The germline V and J ends were trimmed by 5 bases and 0 bases, with 14 bases remaining between them. This CDR3 has 16 residues. CDR3 residues: CASSFSDLNSNQPQHF. The DNA for the CDR3 is TGTGCCAGTAGTTTCTCGGACCTTAATAGCAATCAGCCCCAGCATTTT.

This chain links TRBV9 with TRBJ2-2; the D gene is possibly TRBD1 (6 bases). Trimming took off 0 bases at V and 3 bases at J, with 12 bases between the two ends. The V gene's germline CDR1 is SGDLS and CDR2 YYNGEE. The CDR3 is 16 amino acids. The CDR3 DNA reads TGTGCCAGCAGCGTAGCGCCGGACAGCTACACCGGGGAGCTGTTTTTT. Translated: CASSVAPDSYTGELFF.

The chain uses TRBV30 and TRBJ2-7, with TRBD2 as a possible D gene (6 bases). The V end lost 0 bases, the J end lost 5 bases, and 17 bases lay between the germline ends. CDR3 length: 15 amino acids. Germline V gene data show CDR1 as GTSNPN and CDR2 as SVGIG (reference sequence). CDR3 loop: CAWSVGLPILDEQYF. For the CDR3, the DNA is TGTGCCTGGAGTGTCGGACTACCCATTCTCGACGAGCAGTACTTC.

V gene TRBV6-5 combines with J gene TRBJ1-2; no clear D gene. The CDR3 runs 14 residues. The ends were cut back, 0 bases at V and 4 bases at J, with 9 bases in the middle. Germline values: CDR1 MNHEY, CDR2 SVGAGI. CDR3 in amino acids: CASSYSSHSYGYTF. The CDR3 nucleotides are TGTGCCAGCAGTTACTCGAGTCATTCCTATGGCTACACCTTC.

The chain has TRBV4-3 and TRBJ1-6; TRBD1 aligns across 8 bases. Germline lookup yields CDR1 LGHNA and CDR2 YSLEER. V dropped 0 bases and J dropped 9; count of bases not matched to a gene: 4. The CDR3 runs to 15 residues. This CDR3 is CASSQDRQGISPLHF. The CDR3 bases are TGCGCCAGCAGCCAAGATCGACAGGGGATTTCACCCCTCCACTTT.

The chain couples TRBV29-1 to TRBJ2-1; the D gene is possibly TRBD2 (6 bases). The CDR3 loop spans 16 amino acids. V shed 2 bases and J shed 5 bases, with 19 bases lying between them. Germline V CDR1 and CDR2: SQVTM, ANQGSEA. CDR3: CSVELAGPLLDNEQFF. Here the CDR3 DNA reads TGCAGCGTTGAATTGGCGGGACCCCTACTGGACAATGAGCAGTTCTTC.

The V gene is TRBV30, the J gene TRBJ2-7; a weak D match, TRBD2 (5 bases). From germline, CDR1 is GTSNPN and CDR2 SVGIG (reference sequence). Trimming pared 1 base from V and 4 bases from J, leaving 8 bases between. This CDR3 comprises 12 residues. CDR3 DNA sequence: TGTGCCTGGAGTGGGACTTTTTACGAGCAGTACTTC. Translated: CAWSGTFYEQYF.

J is TRBJ2-3 and V is TRBV7-6, with TRBD2 matching 14 bases. The CDR3 sequence is 18 residues long. The V gene's germline CDR1 is SGHVS and CDR2 FNYEAQ. V gave up 5 bases and J gave up 0 bases; unmatched junction bases: 7. CDR3 sequence reads: CASSHGTSGGTSTDTQYF. CDR3 DNA sequence: TGTGCCAGCAGCCACGGGACTAGCGGGGGTACTAGCACAGATACGCAGTATTTT.

V and J are TRBV11-2 and TRBJ2-5; tentatively, D is TRBD2 (6 bases). V was trimmed by 3 bases and J by 7 bases, leaving 15 bases between them. CDR3 length equals 14 residues. Germline values: CDR1 SGHAT, CDR2 FQNNGV. This CDR3 is CASSFRLGESTQYF. CDR3 nucleotide sequence: TGTGCCAGCAGCTTCCGACTAGGCGAATCGACCCAGTACTTC.

Comment on this clone: The sample contains more than one DNA sequence encoding this CDR3. The rearrangement uses TRBV27 and TRBJ1-5; the D is unclear. The ends were cut back, 0 bases at V and 1 base at J, with 4 bases in the middle. The germline V gene encodes CDR1 MNHEY and CDR2 SMNVEV (reference sequence). This CDR3 region has 14 residues. Here the CDR3 DNA reads TGTGCCAGCAGTTTATCTGGCAGCAATCAGCCCCAGCATTTT. This translates into CASSLSGSNQPQHF.

The chain employs TRBV7-9 and TRBJ2-7; TRBD1 might be the D (6 bases). The germline CDR1 and CDR2 sequences are SEHNR and FQNEAQ (reference sequence). The CDR3 has 13 amino acids. With 3 bases removed from V and 6 bases from J, the gap between germline ends came to 12 bases. The CDR3 nucleotides read TGTGCCAGCAGCTTTATGGGGGCCAGCGAGCAGTACTTC. Amino acids: CASSFMGASEQYF.

The J gene is TRBJ2-7, the V gene TRBV4-1; TRBD1 matches 7 bases. CDR3 size: 14 residues. CDR1 MGHRA and CDR2 YSYEKL come from the germline V gene. V lost 3 bases to trimming and J lost 5 bases; unmatched junction nucleotides: 7. CDR3 residues: CASSQGQRSHEQYF. CDR3 sequence (DNA): TGCGCCAGCAGCCAGGGACAGCGGTCTCACGAGCAGTACTTC.

The rearrangement joins TRBV2 to TRBJ1-1; the D gene is possibly TRBD1 (6 bases). The CDR3 sequence is 14 residues long. Germline V lookup: CDR1 SNHLY, CDR2 FYNNEI. V lost 7 bases to trimming and J lost 0 bases, with 12 bases between them. The CDR3 DNA sequence: TGTGCCAGCAACCCACAGGGTATGAACACTGAAGCTTTCTTT. Its protein is CASNPQGMNTEAFF. The complete variable domain, with remaining parts taken from reference TRBV2 and TRBJ1-1, reads EPEVTQTPSHQVTQMGQEVILRCVPISNHLYFYWYRQILGQKVEFLVSFYNNEISEKSEIFDDQFSVERPDGSNFTLKIRSTKLEDSAMYFCASNPQGMNTEAFFGQGTRLTVV.

The chain joins TRBV4-1 to TRBJ1-1, with 7 positions matching TRBD1. This CDR3 has 17 amino acids. CDR1 MGHRA and CDR2 YSYEKL come from the germline V gene. J gave up 1 base and V 9 bases, and 17 bases lay outside the gene matches. CDR3 in amino acids: CASCPEAYGTANTEAFF. CDR3 bases: TGCGCCAGTTGCCCCGAGGCCTATGGGACAGCGAACACTGAAGCTTTCTTT.

The chain carries TRBV7-2 and TRBJ1-2, with TRBD1 matching 10 bases. CDR1 and CDR2 (germline): SGHTA, FQGNSA. This CDR3 contains 13 residues. The junction had 0 bases not matched to a gene; V was cut back by 4 bases and J by 4 bases. The DNA of the CDR3 is TGTGCCAGCAGCTGGGACAGGGGCTATGGCTACACCTTC. It yields the protein CASSWDRGYGYTF.

The rearrangement uses TRBV7-2 and TRBJ2-3; 7 bases are shared with TRBD1. The CDR3 has 18 amino acids. Per the germline V gene, CDR1 is SGHTA and CDR2 is FQGNSA. Germline trimming cut 4 bases from V and 1 base from J; bases unmatched to any gene: 14. This CDR3 is CASSSHSTGVGGTDTQYF. CDR3 nucleotide sequence: TGTGCCAGCAGCTCCCACTCCACAGGGGTAGGAGGCACAGATACGCAGTATTTT.

The CDR3 bases are TGTGCCAGCAGGGTAGCGGGAGACCCCTACGAGCAGTACTTC. It translates to CASRVAGDPYEQYF. The chain links TRBV28 to TRBJ2-7, with 9 bases aligning to TRBD2. The CDR3 has 14 amino acids. CDR1 and CDR2 (germline): MDHEN, SYDVKM. After removal of 6 bases from V and 2 bases from J, the junction contained 5 bases not matched to a gene.

This clone was seen a handful of times. The rearrangement uses TRBV10-3 and TRBJ2-3, with 10 bases fitting TRBD1. V lost 2 bases, J lost 5 bases, and 7 bases stayed unmatched. Germline V gene lookup returns CDR1 ENHRY and CDR2 SYGVKD. The CDR3 runs 16 residues. CDR3 protein: CAISETGTGDLDTQYF. The CDR3 DNA reads TGTGCCATCAGTGAGACCGGGACAGGGGATCTAGATACGCAGTATTTT.

This clone showed up just a few times. The V gene is TRBV11-2, the J gene TRBJ2-5, with 7 bases that match TRBD2. The CDR3 sequence is 15 residues long. The V gene's germline CDR1 is SGHAT and CDR2 FQNNGV. V shed 5 bases and J 5 bases; nucleotides not matched to a gene: 11. The CDR3: CASSTSLGLGETQYF. In DNA, the CDR3 is TGTGCCAGCAGCACTAGCCTTGGACTAGGGGAGACCCAGTACTTC.

This clone has just a few counts. The chain employs TRBV30 and TRBJ2-1, with D tentatively TRBD2 (6 bases). CDR3 size: 14 residues. V lost 3 bases to trimming and J lost 7 bases, with 16 bases between them. Germline assignment: CDR1 GTSNPN and CDR2 SVGIG (reference sequence). The CDR3: CAWSAGRRFNEQFF. The CDR3 DNA sequence: TGTGCCTGGAGCGCGGGACGGAGGTTTAATGAGCAGTTCTTC.

This clone was counted only a few times. This chain connects TRBV28 to TRBJ2-3; 10 bases fit TRBD2. The CDR3 runs to 16 residues. Losses at the gene ends were 5 bases for V and 6 bases for J; bases not matched to a gene: 11. Germline CDR1 and CDR2: MDHEN and SYDVKM. The CDR3 sequence is CASSTSLAGVGDTQYF. For the CDR3, the DNA is TGTGCCAGCAGTACCTCCCTAGCGGGAGTAGGGGATACGCAGTATTTT. Using reference TRBV28 and TRBJ2-3 for the parts outside the CDR3, the full variable domain is DVKVTQSSRYLVKRTGEKVFLECVQDMDHENMFWYRQDPGLGLRLIYFSYDVKMKEKGDIPEGYSVSREKKERFSLILESASTNQTSMYLCASSTSLAGVGDTQYFGPGTRLTVL.

This clone was seen only a few times. The V and J genes are TRBV29-1 and TRBJ2-3, with TRBD2 as a possible D gene (6 bases). The CDR3 extends over 13 amino acids. With 3 bases removed from V and 1 base from J, the gap between germline ends came to 8 bases. CDR1 is SQVTM and CDR2 is ANQGSEA in the germline V gene. CDR3 amino acids: CSVDQRGTDTQYF. CDR3 nucleotides: TGCAGCGTTGACCAGCGGGGCACAGATACGCAGTATTTT.

The chain has TRBV11-2 and TRBJ2-5; 9 nucleotides line up with TRBD2. Germline CDR1 reads SGHAT; CDR2 reads FQNNGV. This CDR3 spans 17 amino acids. The V segment lost 6 bases and the J segment 0 bases; nucleotides outside the gene matches: 11. Here the CDR3 DNA reads TGTGCCAGCAGTAAGGCTAGCGGGGTTAAGTACCAAGAGACCCAGTACTTC. As protein: CASSKASGVKYQETQYF.